The T cell receptor (beta chain) described here comes from a study of CD8 T cells in Susac syndrome. The germline CDR1 and CDR2 sequences are SGHDT and YYEEEE. V was cut by 5 bases and J by 1 base, with 20 bases left in between. This CDR3 spans 17 amino acids. Notes on the study in general: Only a relatively small number of individuals were included in the TCR sequencing and HLA analysis.

The sequenced target, TCR beta, came from blood CD8+ and CD4+ T cells. Control patients had untreated stable or active relapsing-remitting multiple sclerosis by revised McDonald criteria. This clonotype was seen a single time. Antigen specificity is unknown. RNA was extracted with the RNeasy kit, and a quantity of roughly 0.5 to 1 ug was reverse transcribed using random hexamers. Multiplex immunoSEQ PCR targeted 54 Vbeta and 13 Jbeta TCR beta segments. TCRdb re-derived calls from the immunoSEQ multiplex PCR reads in MiXCR, one entry per CDR3 protein. Among approximately 120,000 distinct CDR3 sequences, approximately 93% were seen once, and the ten largest hold roughly 0.32%.

This sequence originates from a human donor with multiple sclerosis. The material sequenced was CD8+ T cells from PBMCs. This chain links TRBV5-6 with TRBJ2-3, with D perhaps matching TRBD1 or TRBD2 (6 bases each). The CDR3 protein is CASSGVRRGAGTDTQYF. The CDR3 region has the DNA TGTGCCAGCAGTGGAGTTCGGAGGGGGGCTGGCACAGATACGCAGTATTTT.